This T cell receptor beta chain was profiled in a study of OX40 agonist ivuxolimab in advanced cancers. As for the study more broadly: The costimulatory receptor OX40 (CD134) was targeted by ivuxolimab, a fully human IgG2 agonistic monoclonal antibody. Of the roughly 52 dose-escalation patients, hepatocellular carcinoma was present in roughly 19, melanoma in roughly 15, renal cell carcinoma in 9 and head and neck cancer in 9. The monotherapy dose-escalation portion (N = 52 patients) of the phase I ivuxolimab trial is reported in the paper. The dose-escalation cohort was over 70% male with a mean age of about 54 years, ranging from about 20 to 85. Intravenous ivuxolimab was administered to patients every 2 weeks at six dose levels: 0.01, 0.1, 0.3, 1.5, 3 and 10 mg/kg. The purpose of peripheral TCRbeta sequencing was to test whether ivuxolimab changed TCR sequence diversity and led to clonal T-cell expansion. Partial responses were achieved by three dose-escalation patients, of whom one had hepatocellular carcinoma and two had cutaneous melanoma. Patients were allowed to have had prior anti-PD-1, anti-PD-L1 or anti-CTLA-4 therapy, and around 43% of the dose-escalation patients had been treated with checkpoint inhibitors. Overall study outcomes, separate from this receptor: After ivuxolimab, expanded clones were on average more numerous among CD8+ T cells than among CD4+ T cells. In partial responders in the 0.1-3.0 mg/kg groups, normalized peripheral clonal expansion was found to be among the lowest, especially among CD8+ T cells. Low levels of normalized T-cell clonal expansion were also seen in some patients who did not respond. At doses from 0.1 to 3.0 mg/kg, clonal expansion was seen in both CD4+ and CD8+ blood T cells between baseline and week 6. The antigen specificity of the clonally expanded peripheral T cells was not determined.

Turning to this clone: Its antigen specificity is not known. No base quality information exists; no much larger clone differs at one position.

Patients with autoimmune disease history or receiving systemic immunosuppression were excluded from the trial. Peripheral blood for TCR sequencing was collected from all dose cohorts at baseline, on cycle 4 day 1, and on cycle 7 day 1. The samples were drawn from a first-in-human, open-label, multicenter phase I dose-escalation trial of ivuxolimab. The trial enrolled adults with locally advanced or metastatic head and neck squamous cell, hepatocellular, melanoma or renal cell carcinoma. CD4+ and CD8+ T cells were sorted separately from peripheral blood before TCR sequencing. CDR1 SGHNT and CDR2 YYREEE are derived from the germline V gene (reference sequence). Trimming accounts for 3 bases at V and 2 bases at J, while the number of junction bases matched to no gene is 6. Reading from cysteine to phenylalanine, the CDR3 counts 16 amino acids. Kept here is only the CDR3 DNA, which spans 48 bases and is read in frame from base 1.

To sequence the TCRbeta CDR3 region, genomic DNA was isolated from the sorted cells. The immunoSEQ Assay was used to sequence the TCRbeta CDR3 regions. Here the immuneACCESS table is served through TCRdb, limited to in-frame sequences with V and J called. Missing clones are a known gap in these copies; in checked studies unresolved V genes cover under half, and the rest lacks a known reason. Within this sample are tens of thousands of clones, with around 87% of them counted one time only. The ten largest clonotypes hold 5% to 6% of the sample. The source of this sequence is an adult with an advanced solid tumor such as melanoma, head and neck, liver or kidney cancer. Recombination linked TRBV5-4 to TRBJ2-3; 10 junctional bases match TRBD2. The source was CD4+ or CD8+ T cells sorted from blood, collected in a trial of the OX40 agonist ivuxolimab. Here is the DNA: TGTGCCAGCAGCTCCGCCAGCGGGAGGGCCACAGATACGCAGTATTTT. It encodes CASSSASGRATDTQYF.